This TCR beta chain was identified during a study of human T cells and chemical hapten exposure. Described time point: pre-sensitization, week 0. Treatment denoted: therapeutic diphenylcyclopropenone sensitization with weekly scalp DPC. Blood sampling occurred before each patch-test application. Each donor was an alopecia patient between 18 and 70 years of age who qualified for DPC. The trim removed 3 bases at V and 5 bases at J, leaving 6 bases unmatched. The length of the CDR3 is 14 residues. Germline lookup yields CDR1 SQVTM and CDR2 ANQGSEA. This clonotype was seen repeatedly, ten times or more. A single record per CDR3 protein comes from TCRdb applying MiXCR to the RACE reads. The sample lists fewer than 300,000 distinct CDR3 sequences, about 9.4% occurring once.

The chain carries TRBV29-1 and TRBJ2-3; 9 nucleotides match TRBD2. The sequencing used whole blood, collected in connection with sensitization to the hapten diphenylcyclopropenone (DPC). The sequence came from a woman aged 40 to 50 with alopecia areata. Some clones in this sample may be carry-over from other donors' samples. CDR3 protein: CSVDRGRALDTQYF. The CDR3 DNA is TGCAGCGTTGACCGCGGGAGGGCCTTAGATACGCAGTATTTT.